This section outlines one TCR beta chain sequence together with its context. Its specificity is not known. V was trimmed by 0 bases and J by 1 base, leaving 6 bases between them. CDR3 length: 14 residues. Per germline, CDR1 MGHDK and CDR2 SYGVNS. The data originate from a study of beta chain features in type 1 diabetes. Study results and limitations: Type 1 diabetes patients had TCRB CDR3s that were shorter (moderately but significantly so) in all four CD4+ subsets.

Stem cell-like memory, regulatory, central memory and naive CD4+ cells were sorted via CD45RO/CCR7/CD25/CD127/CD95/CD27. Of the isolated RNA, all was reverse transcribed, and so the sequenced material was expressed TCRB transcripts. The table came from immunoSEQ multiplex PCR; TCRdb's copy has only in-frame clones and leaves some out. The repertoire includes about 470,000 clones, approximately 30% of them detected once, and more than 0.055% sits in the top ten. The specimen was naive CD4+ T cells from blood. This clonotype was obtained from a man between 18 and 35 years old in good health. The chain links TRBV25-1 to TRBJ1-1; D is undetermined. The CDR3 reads CASSEYSENTEAFF. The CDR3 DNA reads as TGTGCCAGCAGTGAATATTCAGAGAACACTGAAGCTTTCTTT.